This is a list of T cell receptor beta chains from one sample in a study of blood T cell repertoires in COVID-19. Sequencing used immunoSEQ multiplex PCR; TCRdb keeps in-frame clones, though not all of them. This sample has 200,000 to 300,000 clones, with about 82% found just once. Sequenced: PBMCs or T cells enriched from blood (not recorded which). Every receptor here comes from a woman between 50 and 59 years old who had recovered from COVID-19. CDR3s include the opening cysteine and the closing phenylalanine or tryptophan. Fields, in order: clone size, J gene, V gene, D gene, CDR3 DNA, CDR3 protein. The D gene is left open where the match is weak. Size is omitted from some rows. Given values are once, few, many or a class for expanded clones.

abundance: .; j_gene: TRBJ2-5; v_gene: TRBV10-3; d_gene: .; CDR3nt: TGTGCCGCCCGGGACCAAGAGACCCAGTACTTC; CDR3aa: CAARDQETQYF
abundance: .; j_gene: TRBJ2-3; v_gene: TRBV12-3/TRBV12-4; d_gene: .; CDR3nt: TGTGCCAGCAGCAGCAGGGGAACAGATACGCAGTATTTT; CDR3aa: CASSSRGTDTQYF
abundance: few; j_gene: TRBJ2-2; v_gene: TRBV4-2; d_gene: TRBD1; CDR3nt: TGTGCCAGCAGCCAAAGGACCTGGCGGACAGGGTTTACCGGGGAGCTGTTTTTT; CDR3aa: CASSQRTWRTGFTGELFF
abundance: many; j_gene: TRBJ2-7; v_gene: TRBV5-8; d_gene: .; CDR3nt: TGTGCCAGCAGCTTCCGCAGGGGAGACGAGCAGTACTTC; CDR3aa: CASSFRRGDEQYF
abundance: few; j_gene: TRBJ1-4; v_gene: TRBV3-1/TRBV3-2; d_gene: TRBD1; CDR3nt: TGTGCCAGCAGCCATGGGACAGGGTATGAAAAACTGTTTTTT; CDR3aa: CASSHGTGYEKLFF
abundance: .; j_gene: TRBJ2-5; v_gene: TRBV19; d_gene: .; CDR3nt: TGTGCCAGTAGTATAGGATTGAAGGGGCTAGCGGAGACCCAGTACTTC; CDR3aa: CASSIGLKGLAETQYF
abundance: .; j_gene: TRBJ1-2; v_gene: TRBV9; d_gene: .; CDR3nt: TGTGCCAGCAGCGTAGGTGAGGGGGTCGGTGGCTACACCTTC; CDR3aa: CASSVGEGVGGYTF
abundance: once; j_gene: TRBJ2-7; v_gene: TRBV27; d_gene: TRBD1; CDR3nt: TGTGCCAGCAGTTTAGGGGCTCGGGACAGAGCCTACGAGCAGTACTTC; CDR3aa: CASSLGARDRAYEQYF
abundance: .; j_gene: TRBJ1-3; v_gene: TRBV28; d_gene: .; CDR3nt: TGTGCCAGCAGATTCTCGGGGTCATACTCTGGAAACACCATATATTTT; CDR3aa: CASRFSGSYSGNTIYF
abundance: .; j_gene: TRBJ1-2; v_gene: TRBV12-3/TRBV12-4; d_gene: .; CDR3nt: TGTGCCAGCACCCGGGGGATTAGCTACACCTTC; CDR3aa: CASTRGISYTF
abundance: .; j_gene: TRBJ2-1; v_gene: TRBV4-1; d_gene: TRBD2; CDR3nt: TGCGCCAGCAGCCCCGGGTTAGCGGGGGGGCCCCCCTACAATGAGCAGTTCTTC; CDR3aa: CASSPGLAGGPPYNEQFF
abundance: .; j_gene: TRBJ1-4; v_gene: TRBV4-3; d_gene: .; CDR3nt: TGCGCCAGCAGCCAAGATACCCGTACGGGTGAAAAACTGTTTTTT; CDR3aa: CASSQDTRTGEKLFF
abundance: .; j_gene: TRBJ2-6; v_gene: TRBV18; d_gene: .; CDR3nt: TGTGCCAGCTCGCAAGGGGCCCCCTCTGGGGCCAACGTCCTGACTTTC; CDR3aa: CASSQGAPSGANVLTF
abundance: .; j_gene: TRBJ1-1; v_gene: TRBV18; d_gene: TRBD1; CDR3nt: TGTGCCAGCTCACAGGGGGCTCGGAACACTGAAGCTTTCTTT; CDR3aa: CASSQGARNTEAFF
abundance: .; j_gene: TRBJ2-1; v_gene: TRBV10-3; d_gene: TRBD1; CDR3nt: TGTGCCATCGGGGGGACAGGAGCCTACAATGAGCAGTTCTTC; CDR3aa: CAIGGTGAYNEQFF
abundance: .; j_gene: TRBJ1-6; v_gene: TRBV7-9; d_gene: .; CDR3nt: TGTGCCAGCAGCTTAGGAGGGTCCCCCCTCCACTTT; CDR3aa: CASSLGGSPLHF
abundance: .; j_gene: TRBJ1-5; v_gene: TRBV3-1/TRBV3-2; d_gene: .; CDR3nt: TGTGCCAGCAGCACCTCGGGGAGCAATCAGCCCCAGCATTTT; CDR3aa: CASSTSGSNQPQHF
abundance: .; j_gene: TRBJ1-5; v_gene: TRBV2; d_gene: .; CDR3nt: TGTGCCAGCAGAGCCCCAGGGGGCAATCAGCCCCAGCATTTT; CDR3aa: CASRAPGGNQPQHF
abundance: .; j_gene: TRBJ2-2; v_gene: TRBV28; d_gene: TRBD1; CDR3nt: TGTGCCAGCGGGGTAGAACAGGGGCCCGGGGAGCTGTTTTTT; CDR3aa: CASGVEQGPGELFF
abundance: few; j_gene: TRBJ1-2; v_gene: TRBV7-2; d_gene: TRBD1; CDR3nt: TGTGCCAGCAGCTTGGGGGGACAGGGGACGTCTAGTGGCTACACCTTC; CDR3aa: CASSLGGQGTSSGYTF
abundance: .; j_gene: TRBJ1-3; v_gene: TRBV30; d_gene: .; CDR3nt: TGTGCCTGGAGTGTAGGGGTAACTGGAAACACCATATATTTT; CDR3aa: CAWSVGVTGNTIYF
abundance: .; j_gene: TRBJ2-1; v_gene: TRBV9; d_gene: TRBD2; CDR3nt: TGTGCCAGCAGCGTTAGCGGGAGTGACTACAATGAGCAGTTCTTC; CDR3aa: CASSVSGSDYNEQFF
abundance: few; j_gene: TRBJ1-6; v_gene: TRBV6-5; d_gene: .; CDR3nt: TGTGCCAGCAGCCCCAGGGTTAATTCACCCCTCCACTTT; CDR3aa: CASSPRVNSPLHF
abundance: .; j_gene: TRBJ2-2; v_gene: TRBV11-3; d_gene: .; CDR3nt: TGTGCCAGCAGCTTAGGGGGCGGGATCGCCGGGGAGCTGTTTTTT; CDR3aa: CASSLGGGIAGELFF
abundance: .; j_gene: TRBJ1-5; v_gene: TRBV7-2; d_gene: .; CDR3nt: TGTGCCAGCAGCTTAGCTTTGACAGGAGATCAGCCCCAGCATTTT; CDR3aa: CASSLALTGDQPQHF
abundance: .; j_gene: TRBJ2-2; v_gene: TRBV27; d_gene: .; CDR3nt: TGTGCCAGCAGTTTGGAAGGAGGATACACCGGGGAGCTGTTTTTT; CDR3aa: CASSLEGGYTGELFF